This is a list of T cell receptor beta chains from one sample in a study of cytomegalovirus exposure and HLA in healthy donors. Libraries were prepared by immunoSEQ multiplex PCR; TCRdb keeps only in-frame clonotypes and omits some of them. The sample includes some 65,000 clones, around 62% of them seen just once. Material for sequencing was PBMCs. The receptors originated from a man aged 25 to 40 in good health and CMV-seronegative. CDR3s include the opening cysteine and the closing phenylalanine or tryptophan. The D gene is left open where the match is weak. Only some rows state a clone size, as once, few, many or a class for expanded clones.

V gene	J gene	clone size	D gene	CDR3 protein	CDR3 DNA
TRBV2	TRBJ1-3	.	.	CASSDQGYAGNTIYF	TGTGCCAGCAGTGATCAGGGGTACGCTGGAAACACCATATATTTT
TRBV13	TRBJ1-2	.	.	CASSLEGQDNYGYTF	TGTGCCAGCAGCTTAGAGGGGCAGGACAACTATGGCTACACCTTC
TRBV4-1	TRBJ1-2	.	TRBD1	CASSRTGTALSYTF	TGCGCCAGCAGCCGAACCGGGACAGCCCTGAGCTACACCTTC
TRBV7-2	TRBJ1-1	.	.	CASRSQTGTTEAFF	TGTGCCAGCAGGTCCCAAACAGGGACCACTGAAGCTTTCTTT
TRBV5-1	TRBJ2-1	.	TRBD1	CASSPPGQGADEQFF	TGCGCCAGCAGCCCGCCGGGACAGGGGGCCGATGAGCAGTTCTTC
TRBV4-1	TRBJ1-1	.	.	CASSHRRGQENTEAFF	TGCGCCAGCAGCCACCGGAGGGGCCAGGAGAACACTGAAGCTTTCTTT
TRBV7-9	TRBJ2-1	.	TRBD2	CASSSVAGYNEQFF	TGTGCCAGCAGCTCGGTAGCGGGGTACAATGAGCAGTTCTTC
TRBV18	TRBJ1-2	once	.	CASSHDSNYGYTF	TGTGCCAGCTCACATGACAGTAACTATGGCTACACCTTC
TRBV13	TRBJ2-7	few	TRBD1	CASSLGAGTGAREQYF	TGTGCCAGCAGCTTAGGGGCCGGGACAGGGGCTCGGGAGCAGTACTTC
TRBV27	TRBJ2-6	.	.	CASSGPGANVLTF	TGTGCCAGCAGTGGGCCTGGGGCCAACGTCCTGACTTTC
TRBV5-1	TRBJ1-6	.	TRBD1	CASSVTGGDSPLHF	TGCGCCAGCAGCGTGACAGGGGGCGATTCACCCCTCCACTTT
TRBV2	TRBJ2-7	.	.	CASSAQGYEQYF	TGTGCCAGCAGTGCCCAGGGCTACGAGCAGTACTTC
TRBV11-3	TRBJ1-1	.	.	CASSAGGVSEAFF	TGTGCCAGCAGCGCCGGGGGTGTAAGTGAAGCTTTCTTT
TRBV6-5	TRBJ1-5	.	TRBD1	CASRGQGNQPQHF	TGTGCCAGCAGGGGACAGGGCAATCAGCCCCAGCATTTT
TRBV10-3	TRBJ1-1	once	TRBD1	CAISDSGQTNTEAFF	TGTGCCATCAGTGACTCGGGACAGACGAACACTGAAGCTTTCTTT
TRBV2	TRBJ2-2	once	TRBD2	CASSRLAGGPGELFF	TGTGCCAGCAGCAGACTAGCGGGGGGGCCCGGGGAGCTGTTTTTT
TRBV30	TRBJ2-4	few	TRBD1	CAWMDRLAKNIQYF	TGTGCCTGGATGGACAGGCTAGCCAAAAACATTCAGTACTTC
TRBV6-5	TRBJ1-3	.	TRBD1	CASRPDRGGGNTIYF	TGTGCCAGCAGACCAGACAGGGGAGGTGGAAACACCATATATTTT
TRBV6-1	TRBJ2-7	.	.	CASSGWAPSSYEQYF	TGTGCCAGCAGTGGGTGGGCCCCATCTTCCTACGAGCAGTACTTC
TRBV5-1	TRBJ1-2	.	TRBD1	CASSFRTGTAYGYTF	TGCGCCAGCAGCTTCCGGACAGGAACGGCCTATGGCTACACCTTC
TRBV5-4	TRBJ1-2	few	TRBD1	CASSLSTGVGYGYTF	TGTGCCAGCAGCTTGTCTACAGGGGTGGGCTATGGCTACACCTTC
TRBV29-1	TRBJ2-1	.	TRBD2	CSVGPWTSGGRTYNEQFF	TGCAGCGTTGGGCCTTGGACTAGCGGGGGCCGGACCTACAATGAGCAGTTCTTC
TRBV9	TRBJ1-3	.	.	CASSPQVLGNTIYF	TGTGCCAGCAGCCCACAGGTCTTAGGAAACACCATATATTTT
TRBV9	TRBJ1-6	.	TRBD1	CASSPTGSNSPLHF	TGTGCCAGCAGCCCGACAGGGAGTAATTCACCCCTCCACTTT
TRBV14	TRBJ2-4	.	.	CASSHRRAKNIQYF	TGTGCCAGCAGCCACAGGAGGGCCAAAAACATTCAGTACTTC
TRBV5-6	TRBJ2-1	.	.	CASSWGESYNEQFF	TGTGCCAGCAGCTGGGGGGAATCTTACAATGAGCAGTTCTTC
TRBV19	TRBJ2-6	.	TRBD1	CASTLTGVGANVLTF	TGTGCCAGTACCCTGACAGGGGTCGGGGCCAACGTCCTGACTTTC
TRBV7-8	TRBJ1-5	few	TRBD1	CASSSRTGGSNQPQHF	TGTGCCAGCAGCTCTCGGACAGGGGGGAGCAATCAGCCCCAGCATTTT
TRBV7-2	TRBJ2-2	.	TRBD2	CASSLILAGEYTGELFF	TGTGCCAGCAGCTTAATCCTAGCGGGGGAGTACACCGGGGAGCTGTTTTTT
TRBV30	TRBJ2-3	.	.	CAWSMGFTDTQYF	TGTGCCTGGAGTATGGGCTTTACAGATACGCAGTATTTT
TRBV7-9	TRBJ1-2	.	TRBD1	CASSSRAIGQGAHGYTF	TGTGCCAGCAGCTCCCGAGCGATCGGACAGGGGGCTCACGGCTACACCTTC
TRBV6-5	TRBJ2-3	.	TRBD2	CASRTSGGAYDTQYF	TGTGCCAGCAGGACTAGCGGGGGGGCATATGATACGCAGTATTTT
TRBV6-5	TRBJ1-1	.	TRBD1	CASSYSGTGSTEAFF	TGTGCCAGCAGTTACTCGGGGACAGGGAGCACTGAAGCTTTCTTT
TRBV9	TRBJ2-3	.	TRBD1	CASSVLSGGGTDTQYF	TGTGCCAGCAGCGTCCTTTCAGGGGGCGGGACAGATACGCAGTATTTT
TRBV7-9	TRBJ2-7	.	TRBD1	CASSFGQGKTYEQYF	TGTGCCAGCAGCTTCGGACAGGGGAAAACCTACGAGCAGTACTTC
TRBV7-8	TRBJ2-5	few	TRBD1	CASTGGWATAETQYF	TGTGCCAGCACAGGGGGCTGGGCTACCGCCGAGACCCAGTACTTC
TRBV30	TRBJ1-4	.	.	CAWTVNEKLFF	TGTGCCTGGACAGTTAATGAAAAACTGTTTTTT
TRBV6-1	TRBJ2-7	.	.	CASSEGQVGGYEQYF	TGTGCCAGCAGTGAAGGGCAAGTGGGGGGCTACGAGCAGTACTTC
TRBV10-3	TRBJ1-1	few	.	CAISESGAGNTEAFF	TGTGCCATCAGTGAGTCGGGGGCGGGCAACACTGAAGCTTTCTTT
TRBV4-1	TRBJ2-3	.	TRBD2	CASSPHWGGDTDTQYF	TGCGCCAGCAGCCCCCACTGGGGGGGAGACACAGATACGCAGTATTTT
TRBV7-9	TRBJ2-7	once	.	CASSSGQTYEQYF	TGTGCCAGCAGCAGCGGGCAGACCTACGAGCAGTACTTC
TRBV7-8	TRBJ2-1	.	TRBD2	CASSFGGGARNEQFF	TGTGCCAGCAGCTTCGGCGGGGGGGCTCGCAATGAGCAGTTCTTC
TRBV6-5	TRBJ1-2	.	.	CASTDSHYGYTF	TGTGCCAGCACGGACAGCCACTATGGCTACACCTTC
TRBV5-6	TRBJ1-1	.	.	CASSGFRALEAFF	TGTGCCAGCAGCGGCTTCAGGGCCTTGGAAGCTTTCTTT
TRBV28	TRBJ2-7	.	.	CASSLPGISYEQYF	TGTGCCAGCAGTTTGCCGGGGATCTCCTACGAGCAGTACTTC
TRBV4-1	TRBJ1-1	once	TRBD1	CASSQPIPDRQNTEAFF	TGCGCCAGCAGCCAGCCAATACCGGACAGGCAGAACACTGAAGCTTTCTTT
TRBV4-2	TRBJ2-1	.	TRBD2	CASSQAGGLYNEQFF	TGTGCCAGCAGCCAAGCGGGGGGTTTGTACAATGAGCAGTTCTTC
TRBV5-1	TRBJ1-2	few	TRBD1	CASSTGGVNGYTF	TGCGCCAGCAGCACAGGGGGGGTGAATGGCTACACCTTC
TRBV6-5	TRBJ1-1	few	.	CASREGNRGTEAFF	TGTGCCAGCAGGGAGGGGAATAGAGGAACTGAAGCTTTCTTT
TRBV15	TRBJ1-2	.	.	CATSRAGGGNYGYTF	TGTGCCACCAGCAGAGCTGGCGGGGGAAACTATGGCTACACCTTC
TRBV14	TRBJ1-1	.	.	CASSPGHANTEAFF	TGTGCCAGCAGCCCGGGACACGCGAACACTGAAGCTTTCTTT
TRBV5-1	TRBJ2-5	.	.	CASSSAGETQYF	TGCGCCAGCAGCTCCGCGGGGGAGACCCAGTACTTC
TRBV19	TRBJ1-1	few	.	CASSISGDEAFF	TGTGCCAGTAGTATCTCGGGGGATGAAGCTTTCTTT
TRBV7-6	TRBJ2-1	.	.	CASSINREYEQFF	TGTGCCAGCAGCATCAACAGGGAATATGAGCAGTTCTTC
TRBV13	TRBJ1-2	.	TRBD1	CASRRDSSNYGYTF	TGTGCCAGCAGGCGGGACAGCTCTAACTATGGCTACACCTTC
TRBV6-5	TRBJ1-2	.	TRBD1	CASRPSGQNYGYTF	TGTGCCAGCAGGCCCTCGGGACAGAACTATGGCTACACCTTC
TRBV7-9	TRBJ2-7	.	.	CASSLAVSYEQYF	TGTGCCAGCAGCTTAGCCGTTAGCTACGAGCAGTACTTC
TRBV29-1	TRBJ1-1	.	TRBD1	CSVDGTGGVNTEAFF	TGCAGCGTTGACGGGACAGGGGGCGTGAACACTGAAGCTTTCTTT
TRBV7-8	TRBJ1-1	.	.	CASSLTGGGNTEAFF	TGTGCCAGCAGCTTAACTGGGGGCGGGAACACTGAAGCTTTCTTT
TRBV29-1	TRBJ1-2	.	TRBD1	CSVERGQIIEYGYTF	TGCAGCGTCGAACGGGGACAGATAATAGAGTATGGCTACACCTTC